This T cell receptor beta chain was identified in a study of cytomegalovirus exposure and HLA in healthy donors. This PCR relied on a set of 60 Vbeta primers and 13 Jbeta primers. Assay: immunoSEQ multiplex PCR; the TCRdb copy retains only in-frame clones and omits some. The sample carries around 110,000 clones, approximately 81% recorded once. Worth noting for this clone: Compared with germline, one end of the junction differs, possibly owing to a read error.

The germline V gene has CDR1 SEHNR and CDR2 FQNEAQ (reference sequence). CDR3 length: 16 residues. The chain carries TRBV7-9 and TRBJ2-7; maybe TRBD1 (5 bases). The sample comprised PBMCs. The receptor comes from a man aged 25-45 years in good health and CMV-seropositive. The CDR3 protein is CASTLTQGIRRYEQYF. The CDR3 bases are TGTGCCAGCACCTTAACCCAGGGTATTCGTCGCTACGAGCAGTACTTC.